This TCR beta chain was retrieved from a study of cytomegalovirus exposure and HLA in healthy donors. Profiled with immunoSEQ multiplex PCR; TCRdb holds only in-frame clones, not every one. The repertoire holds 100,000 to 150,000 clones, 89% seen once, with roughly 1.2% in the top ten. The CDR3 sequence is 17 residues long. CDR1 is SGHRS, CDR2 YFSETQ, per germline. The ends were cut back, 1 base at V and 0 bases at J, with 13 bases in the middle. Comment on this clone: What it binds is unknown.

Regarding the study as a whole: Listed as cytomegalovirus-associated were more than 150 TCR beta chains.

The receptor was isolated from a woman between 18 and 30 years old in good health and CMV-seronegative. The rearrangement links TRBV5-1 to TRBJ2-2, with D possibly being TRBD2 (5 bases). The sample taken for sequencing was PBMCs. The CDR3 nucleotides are TGCGCCAGCAGCTTGAAGACTACCGAGACGAACACCGGGGAGCTGTTTTTT. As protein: CASSLKTTETNTGELFF. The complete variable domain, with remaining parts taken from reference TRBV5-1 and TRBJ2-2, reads KAGVTQTPRYLIKTRGQQVTLSCSPISGHRSVSWYQQTPGQGLQFLFEYFSETQRNKGNFPGRFSGRQFSNSRSEMNVSTLELGDSALYLCASSLKTTETNTGELFFGEGSRLTVL.